This TCR beta chain was retrieved from a study of blood T cell repertoires in COVID-19. Overall study: Acute and convalescent COVID-19 samples came from the United States, Italy and Spain. Sample material is recorded as cDNA or gDNA derived from T cells, B-cell-depleted T cells, or PBMCs.

The CDR3 is 13 amino acids. V shed 4 bases and J shed 2 bases, with 8 bases lying between them. Germline V gene sequence: CDR1 LGHDT, CDR2 YNNKEL (reference sequence). Original handling: Reference gene primer amplification gave estimated nucleated cell counts. Method: immunoSEQ multiplex PCR; TCRdb's copy keeps in-frame clones and lacks some. V, J and clone size are taken as reported in that table, and D and trimming were inferred from the DNA itself. The profile shows fewer than 60,000 clones, 87% of them singletons. The V call is TRBV3-1 (or the pseudogene TRBV3-2), the J call TRBJ2-5; weak D call: TRBD1 (6 bases). This TCR came from a human donor with acute or convalescent COVID-19. The donor label of this sample is uncertain. The sequencing input was peripheral blood. This CDR3 reads CASSPTGQETQYF. The CDR3 region has the DNA TGTGCCAGCAGCCCGACAGGTCAAGAGACCCAGTACTTC.